This TCR beta chain emerged from a study of T-cell reconstitution after alpha-beta-depleted transplantation in children. Preparation of the TCRbeta library was carried out with unique molecular identifiers. TCRdb re-called the PCR reads with MiXCR, one entry per CDR3 protein. This sample has some 240,000 distinct CDR3 sequences, with 9.7% found just once. Germline V lookup: CDR1 SGHVS, CDR2 FNYEAQ. V lost 5 bases to trimming and J lost 1 base; unmatched junction nucleotides: 10. CDR3 size: 16 residues. This clonotype was recorded a few times. This chain uses TRBV7-6 with TRBJ1-1, with 7 nucleotides matching TRBD1. The sample consisted of PBMCs from the stem cell graft donor, taken from the stem cell graft. This TCR derives from a human donor who donated a stem cell graft to a child with SCID. CDR3 in DNA: TGTGCCAGCAGCCCAAGAGCGGGACAGACGAACACTGAAGCTTTCTTT. Protein sequence: CASSPRAGQTNTEAFF. Supplemented by reference TRBV7-6 and TRBJ1-1, the full variable domain reads GAGVSQSPRYKVTKRGQDVALRCDPISGHVSLYWYRQALGQGPEFLTYFNYEAQQDKSGLPNDRFSAERPEGSISTLTIQRTEQRDSAMYRCASSPRAGQTNTEAFFGQGTRLTVV.